A single sample gave rise to the 26 T cell receptor beta chains below, sequenced in a study of control samples from healthy donors and cancer patients (dated by TCRdb to 2018 to 2020). Library prep was done by the immunoSEQ multiplex PCR assay. TCRdb provides this immuneACCESS table in a form limited to in-frame rearrangements. Some clones are lacking; in checked studies, under half of them reflect an unresolved V gene, and why the rest are absent is not known. This sample has 130,000 or so clones in its table, and roughly 94% of those were observed once. Around 14% of the sample is taken by the ten largest. The sequenced sample consisted of PBMCs. The source of these receptors is a man in his 60s with colorectal cancer.

The chain carries TRBV7-9 and TRBJ2-5; the D call may be TRBD1 or TRBD2 (5 bases each). Germline V gene data show CDR1 as SEHNR and CDR2 as FQNEAQ (reference sequence). The CDR3 runs 14 residues. V was trimmed by 1 base and J by 2 bases, leaving 8 bases between them. The CDR3 here is CASSLGGVQETQYF. The CDR3 DNA reads as TGTGCCAGCAGCTTAGGAGGGGTACAAGAGACCCAGTACTTC.

J is TRBJ1-1 and V is TRBV18, with a possible D match to TRBD1 (5 bases). CDR3 size: 15 residues. With 3 bases removed from V and 0 bases from J, the gap between germline ends came to 11 bases. Germline CDR1 is KGHSH and CDR2 is LQKENI. CDR3 residues: CASSPSVGVNTEAFF. The CDR3 DNA reads TGTGCCAGCTCACCTTCCGTAGGGGTGAACACTGAAGCTTTCTTT.

The chain links TRBV5-4 to TRBJ1-2, with D possibly TRBD1 on 5 matching bases. This CDR3 has 15 residues. With 0 bases removed from V and 8 bases from J, the gap between germline ends came to 17 bases. The germline V gene has CDR1 SGHNT and CDR2 YYREEE (reference sequence). CDR3 nucleotide sequence: TGTGCCAGCAGCTTGGAGTTTGGGGACGGGAAAGGCTACACCTTC. Translating it yields CASSLEFGDGKGYTF.

Written as DNA, the CDR3 is TGTGCCAGCAGCCAAGCCCTGACAGCTAACTATGGCTACACCTTC. Its translation is CASSQALTANYGYTF. This chain connects TRBV3-1 (or the pseudogene TRBV3-2) to TRBJ1-2; D perhaps matches TRBD1 (5 bases). CDR1 is LGHDT, CDR2 YNNKEL, per germline (reference sequence). The CDR3 contains 15 residues. V was shortened by 1 base and J by 0 bases, with 9 bases between the two germline ends.

The gene calls are TRBV27 and TRBJ1-2, with 8 bases matching TRBD1. Unmatched junction bases numbered 3, after V lost 2 bases and J lost 4 bases. The CDR3 has 14 amino acids. CDR1 and CDR2 (germline): MNHEY, SMNVEV (reference sequence). The CDR3 loop is CASSLTGGSYGYTF. CDR3 nucleotide sequence: TGTGCCAGCAGTTTAACAGGGGGAAGCTATGGCTACACCTTC.

V is TRBV5-1 and J is TRBJ2-7; TRBD1 agrees at 7 bases. Germline CDR1 reads SGHRS; CDR2 reads YFSETQ. The CDR3 is 15 amino acids. V trimming: 0 bases; J trimming: 2 bases; junction bases outside the gene matches: 5. In nucleotides, the CDR3 is TGCGCCAGCAGCTTGGAGGGGACAGTGGCCTACGAGCAGTACTTC. It is translated as CASSLEGTVAYEQYF.

The chain recombines TRBV19 with TRBJ1-5; 10 bases match TRBD1. The germline V gene has CDR1 LNHDA and CDR2 SQIVND (reference sequence). This CDR3 has 13 amino acids. After removal of 6 bases from V and 7 bases from J, the junction contained 3 bases not matched to a gene. The CDR3 loop is CASSGQGGQPQHF. Here the CDR3 DNA reads TGTGCCAGTAGCGGACAGGGGGGCCAGCCCCAGCATTTT.

This chain links TRBV11-2 with TRBJ1-2, with 12 bases matching TRBD1. This CDR3 is 14 amino acids long. Germline V gives CDR1 SGHAT, CDR2 FQNNGV. The V segment lost 3 bases and the J segment 6 bases; nucleotides outside the gene matches: 2. DNA of the CDR3: TGTGCCAGCAGCTTGGGGACAGGGGGCCATGGCTACACCTTC. Protein: CASSLGTGGHGYTF.

Only one count was recorded for this clone. This chain uses TRBV12-3 or TRBV12-4 with TRBJ1-1; no clear D. V was pared by 5 bases and J by 0 bases, with 7 bases between. This CDR3 comprises 13 residues. The CDR3 DNA is TGTGCCAGCAGTCCGCAGATGAACACTGAAGCTTTCTTT. Translation: CASSPQMNTEAFF.

The rearrangement links TRBV4-1 to TRBJ1-1; D is ambiguous. V dropped 2 bases and J dropped 0 bases, with 13 bases sitting between them. Germline CDR1 MGHRA, CDR2 YSYEKL. There are 16 residues in the CDR3. CDR3 sequence (DNA): TGCGCCAGCAGCCAATTAATCGGCAGCATGAACACTGAAGCTTTCTTT. It yields the protein CASSQLIGSMNTEAFF.

The chain links TRBV24-1 to TRBJ2-3, with D uncertain. The CDR3 sequence is 14 residues long. Germline V gene sequence: CDR1 KGHDR, CDR2 SFDVKD. V was cut by 4 bases and J by 0 bases, with 7 bases left in between. The CDR3 DNA reads as TGTGCCACCAGTGAAGTATCTAGCACAGATACGCAGTATTTT. Translating gives CATSEVSSTDTQYF.

This chain uses TRBV6-2 or TRBV6-3 with TRBJ2-1, with 8 nucleotides matching TRBD2. The junction had 9 bases not matched to a gene; V was cut back by 2 bases and J by 15 bases. Per germline, CDR1 MNHEY and CDR2 SVGEGT. The CDR3 has 13 residues. As DNA, the CDR3 is TGTGCCAGCAGTTACGGGGCGGGGGGACTATTGTTCTTC. It yields the protein CASSYGAGGLLFF.

There are a few counts of this clone. The chain employs TRBV25-1 and TRBJ1-1; 7 bases agree with TRBD1. The length of the CDR3 is 13 residues. After removal of 9 bases from V and 1 base from J, the junction contained 5 bases not matched to a gene. Germline-derived CDR1 and CDR2 are MGHDK and SYGVNS. The CDR3, as DNA: TGTGCCAGTATACAGGGGCCGAACACTGAAGCTTTCTTT. This translates into CASIQGPNTEAFF.

The chain uses TRBV6-1 and TRBJ1-5; no clear D gene. The V and J ends lost 2 bases and 0 bases respectively, with 8 bases between them. The V gene's germline CDR1 is MNHNS and CDR2 SASEGT. The CDR3 has 15 residues. CDR3 protein: CASSEFPDSNQPQHF. The CDR3 DNA reads as TGTGCCAGCAGTGAATTCCCAGATAGCAATCAGCCCCAGCATTTT.

V gene TRBV6-2 or TRBV6-3 combines with J gene TRBJ2-3, with TRBD1 matching 8 bases. V was pared by 6 bases and J by 4 bases, with 15 bases of the junction left unmatched. Germline V CDR1 and CDR2: MNHEY, SVGEGT. This CDR3 is built from 17 residues. CDR3 residues: CASSRPFGGQDADTQYF. CDR3 DNA sequence: TGTGCCAGCAGCCGCCCCTTTGGGGGACAGGATGCAGATACGCAGTATTTT.

The chain links TRBV7-9 to TRBJ1-2; weak D call: TRBD1 (5 bases). V was cut by 7 bases and J by 7 bases, with 16 bases left in between. Germline V gene data show CDR1 as SEHNR and CDR2 as FQNEAQ (reference sequence). The CDR3 length is 13 residues. CDR3 protein: CASIETGGAGYTF. The CDR3 DNA reads TGTGCCAGCATCGAAACCGGAGGGGCTGGCTACACCTTC.

The J gene is TRBJ2-5, the V gene TRBV5-1; perhaps TRBD2 as D (7 bases). Germline V gene sequence: CDR1 SGHRS, CDR2 YFSETQ. The CDR3 runs to 15 residues. The ends were cut back, 0 bases at V and 5 bases at J, with 14 bases in the middle. The CDR3 protein is CASSLAGGAWETQYF. The CDR3 DNA is TGCGCCAGCAGCTTGGCTGGGGGGGCCTGGGAGACCCAGTACTTC.

The chain uses TRBV19 and TRBJ1-5; D is ambiguous. This CDR3 has 12 residues. Between the trimmed V and J ends, which lost 4 bases and 7 bases, there was a span of 8 bases. CDR1 LNHDA and CDR2 SQIVND come from the germline V gene (reference sequence). The CDR3 coding sequence is TGTGCCAGTAGTACCCCTAGACAGCCCCAGCATTTT. Its protein product is CASSTPRQPQHF. The full variable domain, its missing parts supplied by reference TRBV19 and TRBJ1-5, is DGGITQSPKYLFRKEGQNVTLSCEQNLNHDAMYWYRQDPGQGLRLIYYSQIVNDFQKGDIAEGYSVSREKKESFPLTVTSAQKNPTAFYLCASSTPRQPQHFGDGTRLSIL.

The chain links TRBV7-9 to TRBJ1-3; D unclear. V was trimmed by 1 base and J by 1 base, leaving 5 bases between them. The CDR3 has 14 amino acids. Germline CDR1 SEHNR, CDR2 FQNEAQ (reference sequence). CDR3 coding DNA: TGTGCCAGCAGCTTAGTACAATCTGGAAACACCATATATTTT. Translating gives CASSLVQSGNTIYF.

The genes are TRBV7-8 and TRBJ2-7, with TRBD2 as a possible D gene (6 bases). V lost 5 bases and J lost 3, with 23 bases in between. This CDR3 has 17 amino acids. The germline gives CDR1 SGHVS, CDR2 FQNEAQ. The CDR3 spells CASSASGLATGRYEQYF. CDR3 bases: TGTGCCAGCAGCGCCTCGGGACTCGCGACGGGGCGCTACGAGCAGTACTTC. The entire variable domain, with the rest obtained from reference TRBV7-8 and TRBJ2-7, is as follows: GAGVSQSPRYKVAKRGQDVALRCDPISGHVSLFWYQQALGQGPEFLTYFQNEAQLDKSGLPSDRFFAERPEGSVSTLKIQRTQQEDSAVYLCASSASGLATGRYEQYFGPGTRLTVT.

V is TRBV11-1 and J is TRBJ1-2; TRBD1 agrees at 8 bases. The V gene end was trimmed by 2 bases and the J gene end by 4 bases; junction bases not matched to a gene: 6. The CDR3 has 15 amino acids. Looked up from germline, CDR1 is SGHAT and CDR2 is FQDESV (reference sequence). CDR3 in amino acids: CASSLKGDRPYGYTF. In DNA, the CDR3 is TGTGCCAGCAGCTTAAAGGGGGACAGGCCCTATGGCTACACCTTC. Complete variable domain (other parts from reference TRBV11-1 and TRBJ1-2): EAEVAQSPRYKITEKSQAVAFWCDPISGHATLYWYRQILGQGPELLVQFQDESVVDDSQLPKDRFSAERLKGVDSTLKIQPAELGDSAMYLCASSLKGDRPYGYTFGSGTRLTVV.

The V and J genes are TRBV7-9 and TRBJ2-5; D is ambiguous. Trimming took off 5 bases at V and 2 bases at J, with 15 bases between the two ends. The CDR3 covers 15 residues. Germline CDR1 reads SEHNR; CDR2 reads FQNEAQ (reference sequence). For the CDR3, the DNA is TGTGCCAGCAGCCATCAACCGGTCCCACAAGAGACCCAGTACTTC. It encodes CASSHQPVPQETQYF.

This clone has only a few counts. J is TRBJ1-5 and V is TRBV6-1; D perhaps matches TRBD1 (5 bases). There are 15 residues in the CDR3. CDR1 and CDR2 (germline): MNHNS, SASEGT. Trimming removed 2 bases from V and 6 bases from J, with 14 bases in between. CDR3 coding DNA: TGTGCCAGCAGTGAACCTTCCGACAGAGGTCAGCCCCAGCATTTT. As protein: CASSEPSDRGQPQHF.

Here the CDR3 DNA reads TGTGCCAGTAGTTTGAGGGGCGCGAAGGACACTGAAGCTTTCTTT. This gives the protein CASSLRGAKDTEAFF. The V call is TRBV19, the J call TRBJ1-1, with D possibly TRBD1 on 5 matching bases. Germline V gene sequence: CDR1 LNHDA, CDR2 SQIVND (reference sequence). V was trimmed by 5 bases and J by 3 bases, leaving 16 bases between them. The CDR3 has 15 amino acids.

V usage is TRBV10-3 and J usage is TRBJ1-2, with D possibly being TRBD1 (5 bases). In germline, CDR1 is ENHRY, CDR2 SYGVKD. The CDR3 is 15 residues long. V lost 3 bases, J lost 4 bases, and 15 bases lay in between. The chain's CDR3 is CAISDGRGETYGYTF. The CDR3 DNA is TGTGCCATCAGTGATGGGCGGGGGGAGACCTATGGCTACACCTTC.

The chain couples TRBV6-6 to TRBJ2-7; possibly TRBD1 for D (5 bases). Trimming pared 7 bases from V and 5 bases from J, leaving 12 bases between. CDR3 length: 12 amino acids. In germline, CDR1 is MNHNY, CDR2 SVGAGI (reference sequence). The CDR3: CASNRGSHEQYF. As DNA, the CDR3 is TGTGCCAGCAATAGGGGTTCCCACGAGCAGTACTTC.